Presented here are 18 T cell receptor beta chains from one specimen sequenced in a study of blood T cell repertoires in COVID-19. The table came from immunoSEQ multiplex PCR; TCRdb's copy has only in-frame clones and leaves some out. In the table there are roughly 140,000 clones, 75% to 90% of which are singletons. The sample comprised PBMCs or T cells enriched from blood (not recorded which). These receptors were taken from a man aged 50 or older in a cohort exposed to, infected with or recovered from COVID-19 (not recorded which).

This clone was counted many times. The J gene is TRBJ1-6, the V gene TRBV6-1, with a tentative D call TRBD1 (5 bases). CDR1 is MNHNS, CDR2 SASEGT, per germline. V shed 2 bases and J shed 5 bases, with 10 bases lying between them. The CDR3 is made up of 15 amino acids. The DNA of the CDR3 is TGTGCCAGCAGTGAAAATGGGGCTGATAATTCACCCCTCCACTTT. Protein: CASSENGADNSPLHF.

The chain is built from TRBV28 and TRBJ2-7; D is perhaps TRBD1 (6 bases). CDR1 and CDR2 from the germline V gene are MDHEN and SYDVKM. Deletions cut 10 bases from V and 7 bases from J, with 26 bases between. This CDR3 contains 15 residues. The CDR3 reads CATDYLTGSAREQYF. The CDR3 nucleotides read TGTGCCACCGACTATCTTACAGGGTCAGCCCGGGAGCAGTACTTC.

This clone was counted once. This chain uses TRBV19 with TRBJ1-1; 8 nucleotides align to TRBD1. Germline CDR1 and CDR2: LNHDA and SQIVND (reference sequence). The CDR3 is made up of 11 amino acids. J lost 12 bases, V lost 4 bases, and 4 bases had no gene match. Here the CDR3 DNA reads TGTGCCAGTAGTACCGGGACAGGAACTTTCTTT. This sequence encodes CASSTGTGTFF.

The chain links TRBV12-5 to TRBJ2-3; TRBD1 aligns across 10 bases. The germline CDR1 and CDR2 sequences are LGHNT and FRNRAP. V trimming: 4 bases; J trimming: 4 bases; junction bases outside the gene matches: 5. This CDR3 has 15 amino acids. The CDR3 spells CASGSGQGVPDTQYF. The CDR3 DNA reads TGTGCTAGTGGTTCCGGACAGGGGGTCCCAGATACGCAGTATTTT.

The gene calls are TRBV5-1 and TRBJ2-1; 10 bases line up with TRBD2. Germline V gene data show CDR1 as SGHRS and CDR2 as YFSETQ. Losses at the gene ends were 4 bases for V and 2 bases for J; bases not matched to a gene: 3. This CDR3 is built from 15 residues. CDR3 in amino acids: CASSVSGGTYNEQFF. The CDR3 DNA follows: TGCGCCAGCAGCGTTAGCGGGGGGACCTACAATGAGCAGTTCTTC.

The genes are TRBV5-1 and TRBJ1-1, with D uncertain. CDR3 length equals 13 residues. Germline V gives CDR1 SGHRS, CDR2 YFSETQ. Trimming shortened V by 5 bases and J by 0 bases, and 8 bases separated the two germline ends. The CDR3 loop is CASRGEMNTEAFF. The CDR3 coding sequence is TGCGCCAGCAGGGGCGAGATGAACACTGAAGCTTTCTTT.

The rearrangement uses TRBV7-8 and TRBJ2-5; 8 nucleotides line up with TRBD1. Losses at the gene ends were 7 bases for V and 6 bases for J; bases not matched to a gene: 10. CDR1 is SGHVS, CDR2 FQNEAQ, per germline. This CDR3 has 14 residues. The CDR3 DNA sequence: TGTGCCAGCACCCATCGGGACAGGTTCCAGACCCAGTACTTC. This sequence encodes CASTHRDRFQTQYF.

This clone appeared once. The chain employs TRBV11-2 and TRBJ1-1; D perhaps matches TRBD1 (5 bases). The length of the CDR3 is 12 residues. Trimming removed 2 bases from V and 4 bases from J, with 5 bases in between. CDR1 and CDR2 (germline): SGHAT, FQNNGV. The chain's CDR3 is CASSLRGTEAFF. The CDR3 DNA is TGTGCCAGCAGCTTAAGGGGCACTGAAGCTTTCTTT. The full variable domain, completed using reference TRBV11-2 and TRBJ1-1, is EAGVAQSPRYKIIEKRQSVAFWCNPISGHATLYWYQQILGQGPKLLIQFQNNGVVDDSQLPKDRFSAERLKGVDSTLKIQPAKLEDSAVYLCASSLRGTEAFFGQGTRLTVV.

This sequence joins TRBV19 and TRBJ2-1, with a tentative D call TRBD2 (6 bases). Deletions cut 3 bases from V and 4 bases from J, with 19 bases between. The germline V gene encodes CDR1 LNHDA and CDR2 SQIVND (reference sequence). The CDR3 has 17 amino acids. In DNA, the CDR3 is TGTGCCAGTAGTATGGTGATAGGGAGGACACGGTACAATGAGCAGTTCTTC. Its translation: CASSMVIGRTRYNEQFF.

This chain links TRBV7-6 with TRBJ2-6, with 7 nucleotides matching TRBD1. The germline gives CDR1 SGHVS, CDR2 FNYEAQ. The CDR3 length is 18 residues. V was pared by 0 bases and J by 2 bases, with 7 bases of the junction left unmatched. CDR3: CASSLASRQGAGANVLTF. The CDR3 DNA is TGTGCCAGCAGCTTAGCGTCCCGACAGGGAGCTGGGGCCAACGTCCTGACTTTC.

The chain employs TRBV29-1 and TRBJ1-1, with unresolved D. The V end was cut by 7 bases, the J end by 1 base, with 10 bases between. In germline, CDR1 is SQVTM, CDR2 ANQGSEA. This CDR3 region has 12 residues. The CDR3 sequence: CSDRRPNTEAFF. For the CDR3, the DNA is TGCAGCGATAGGAGGCCGAACACTGAAGCTTTCTTT. Variable domain in full (rest from reference TRBV29-1 and TRBJ1-1): SAVISQKPSRDICQRGTSLTIQCQVDSQVTMMFWYRQQPGQSLTLIATANQGSEATYESGFVIDKFPISRPNLTFSTLTVSNMSPEDSSIYLCSDRRPNTEAFFGQGTRLTVV.

The V and J genes are TRBV7-3 and TRBJ2-6; 11 bases fit TRBD1. This CDR3 is built from 18 residues. Germline V gene lookup returns CDR1 SGHTA and CDR2 FQGTGA. J was trimmed by 0 bases and V by 5 bases; bases with no gene match: 6. The CDR3 region is CASSLRTGGFSGANVLTF. The CDR3 bases are TGTGCCAGCAGCCTTCGGACAGGGGGCTTCTCTGGGGCCAACGTCCTGACTTTC.

The chain couples TRBV5-1 to TRBJ1-4, with a weak D call TRBD1 (6 bases). Per germline, CDR1 SGHRS and CDR2 YFSETQ. The length of the CDR3 is 15 residues. Trimming pared 4 bases from V and 7 bases from J, leaving 17 bases between. CDR3 nucleotide sequence: TGCGCCAGCAGCGGCGGTTCAGGGGCCACTGAAAAACTGTTTTTT. This encodes CASSGGSGATEKLFF.

The V call is TRBV9, the J call TRBJ2-7; D perhaps matches TRBD1 (5 bases). From germline, CDR1 is SGDLS and CDR2 YYNGEE. This CDR3 is built from 14 residues. V lost 4 bases and J 5 bases, leaving 16 bases between the germline ends. CDR3 region: CASSPVDSDNEQYF. In nucleotides, the CDR3 is TGTGCCAGCAGCCCGGTCGACAGTGATAACGAGCAGTACTTC. Together with reference TRBV9 and TRBJ2-7, the CDR3 gives the full variable domain: DSGVTQTPKHLITATGQRVTLRCSPRSGDLSVYWYQQSLDQGLQFLIQYYNGEERAKGNILERFSAQQFPDLHSELNLSSLELGDSALYFCASSPVDSDNEQYFGPGTRLTVT.

The chain uses TRBV19 and TRBJ2-1, with D perhaps matching TRBD1 (5 bases). CDR3 length: 11 amino acids. Germline CDR1 LNHDA, CDR2 SQIVND (reference sequence). Trimming stripped 8 bases from V and 7 bases from J, with 9 bases between. This CDR3 is CASQGANEQFF. CDR3 in DNA: TGTGCCAGTCAGGGTGCGAATGAGCAGTTCTTC.

The chain employs TRBV25-1 and TRBJ1-4; D uncertain. Trimming left V 4 bases short and J 11 bases short, with 11 bases between. Germline loops: CDR1 MGHDK, CDR2 SYGVNS. There are 12 residues in the CDR3. The CDR3 DNA is TGTGCCAGCAGTGTTACAAATCTTAAACTGTTTTTT. Protein sequence: CASSVTNLKLFF.

This chain joins TRBV5-6 and TRBJ2-2; D is unresolved. The CDR3 is made up of 13 amino acids. Trimming removed 3 bases at V and 8 bases at J, with 11 bases between. Germline V gene data show CDR1 as SGHDT and CDR2 as YYEEEE. In nucleotides, the CDR3 is TGTGCCAGCAGCTCCCCCGAAGCAGGGGAGCTGTTTTTT. Amino acid sequence: CASSSPEAGELFF.

The V gene is TRBV5-1, the J gene TRBJ2-2, with TRBD2 matching over 10 bases. The CDR3 is made up of 15 amino acids. CDR1 is SGHRS, CDR2 YFSETQ, per germline. With V trimmed by 7 bases and J by 6 bases, 9 bases remained unmatched. The CDR3 coding sequence is TGCGCCAGCGCCCCTAGCGGGAGCGTCCCCGGGGAGCTGTTTTTT. This gives the protein CASAPSGSVPGELFF.